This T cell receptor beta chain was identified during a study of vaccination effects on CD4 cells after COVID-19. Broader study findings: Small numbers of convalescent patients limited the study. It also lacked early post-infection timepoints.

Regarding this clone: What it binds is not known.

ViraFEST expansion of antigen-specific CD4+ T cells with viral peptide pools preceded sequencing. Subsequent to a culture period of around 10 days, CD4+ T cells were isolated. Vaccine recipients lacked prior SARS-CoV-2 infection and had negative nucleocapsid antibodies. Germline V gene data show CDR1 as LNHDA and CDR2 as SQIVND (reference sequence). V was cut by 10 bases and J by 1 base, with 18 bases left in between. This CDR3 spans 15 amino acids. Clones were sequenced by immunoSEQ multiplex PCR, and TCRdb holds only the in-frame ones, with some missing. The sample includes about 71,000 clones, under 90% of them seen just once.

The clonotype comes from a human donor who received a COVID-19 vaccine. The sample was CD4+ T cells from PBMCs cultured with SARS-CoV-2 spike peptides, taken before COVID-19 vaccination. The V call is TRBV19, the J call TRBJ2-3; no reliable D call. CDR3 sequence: CATTPPRSGTDTQYF. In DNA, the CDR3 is TGTGCCACCACCCCCCCTAGATCTGGCACAGATACGCAGTATTTT.